Each of the 7 T cell receptor beta chains below was sequenced from the same sample in a study of cytomegalovirus exposure and HLA in healthy donors. The PCR employed 60 Vbeta primers together with 13 Jbeta primers. Sequencing used immunoSEQ multiplex PCR; TCRdb keeps in-frame clones, though not all of them. This sample's table has 53,000 or so clones. Sequencing was performed on PBMCs. Every receptor here comes from a man between 18 and 29 years old in good health and CMV-seropositive.

V gene TRBV11-2 combines with J gene TRBJ1-2, with D tentatively TRBD1 (5 bases). The CDR3 is made up of 14 amino acids. Trimming left V 5 bases short and J 3 bases short, with 13 bases between. Germline V CDR1 and CDR2: SGHAT, FQNNGV. The CDR3 nucleotides read TGTGCCAGCAGCACGACAGATTTCGACTATGGCTACACCTTC. Amino acids: CASSTTDFDYGYTF.

V gene TRBV27 combines with J gene TRBJ2-7; tentatively, D is TRBD1 (6 bases). V lost 5 bases and J 0 bases, leaving 14 bases between the germline ends. This CDR3 is built from 15 residues. The germline CDR1 and CDR2 sequences are MNHEY and SMNVEV (reference sequence). Written as DNA, the CDR3 is TGTGCCAGCAGTCAGAACGACAGGTACTCCTACGAGCAGTACTTC. Amino acid sequence: CASSQNDRYSYEQYF.

This CDR3 reads CASRGSRAGNQPQHF. The CDR3, as DNA: TGTGCCAGCAGGGGATCCAGGGCGGGCAATCAGCCCCAGCATTTT. The chain recombines TRBV2 with TRBJ1-5; possibly TRBD1 for D (5 bases). V lost 6 bases and J 2 bases, leaving 14 bases between the germline ends. Germline V gene data show CDR1 as SNHLY and CDR2 as FYNNEI. The CDR3 has 15 amino acids. The full variable domain, its missing parts supplied by reference TRBV2 and TRBJ1-5, is EPEVTQTPSHQVTQMGQEVILRCVPISNHLYFYWYRQILGQKVEFLVSFYNNEISEKSEIFDDQFSVERPDGSNFTLKIRSTKLEDSAMYFCASRGSRAGNQPQHFGDGTRLSIL.

The gene calls are TRBV19 and TRBJ2-7, with 10 positions matching TRBD1. Germline V gene lookup returns CDR1 LNHDA and CDR2 SQIVND (reference sequence). The length of the CDR3 is 14 residues. Losses at the gene ends were 7 bases for V and 3 bases for J; bases not matched to a gene: 6. CDR3 nucleotides: TGTGCCAGTAAAGGGACAGGGGTGAGCTACGAGCAGTACTTC. This encodes CASKGTGVSYEQYF.

The CDR3 spells CASGSLAGGRYEQYF. For the CDR3, the DNA is TGCGCCAGCGGGTCGCTAGCGGGAGGGCGCTACGAGCAGTACTTC. The J gene is TRBJ2-7, the V gene TRBV5-1; 12 bases agree with TRBD2. With V trimmed by 7 bases and J by 3 bases, 8 bases remained unmatched. The V gene's germline CDR1 is SGHRS and CDR2 YFSETQ. This CDR3 spans 15 amino acids. Full variable domain (outside the CDR3, taken from reference TRBV5-1 and TRBJ2-7): KAGVTQTPRYLIKTRGQQVTLSCSPISGHRSVSWYQQTPGQGLQFLFEYFSETQRNKGNFPGRFSGRQFSNSRSEMNVSTLELGDSALYLCASGSLAGGRYEQYFGPGTRLTVT.

The rearrangement uses TRBV19 and TRBJ2-1; TRBD2 might be the D (7 bases). The CDR3 has 16 residues. Germline CDR1 reads LNHDA; CDR2 reads SQIVND (reference sequence). V was trimmed by 3 bases and J by 6 bases, leaving 18 bases between them. In nucleotides, the CDR3 is TGTGCCAGTAGTATTAGGGGGGGACTCCCGGGCAATGAGCAGTTCTTC. Its translation: CASSIRGGLPGNEQFF.

The rearrangement links TRBV2 to TRBJ1-5, with 8 bases matching TRBD1. V gave up 4 bases and J gave up 6 bases; unmatched junction bases: 5. The CDR3 length is 14 residues. Germline CDR1 SNHLY, CDR2 FYNNEI. CDR3 sequence: CASSAGDRSQPQHF. CDR3 DNA: TGTGCCAGCAGTGCGGGGGACAGGAGTCAGCCCCAGCATTTT.